A selection of T cell receptor beta chains follows, all from one sample in a study of hypomethylating agent response in myelodysplastic syndrome. Profiled with immunoSEQ multiplex PCR; TCRdb holds only in-frame clones, not every one. Of 1,100 or so clones in the sample, 70% to 80% were seen once. The sequencing used bone marrow, collected before or after starting hypomethylating agent treatment for myelodysplastic syndrome (not recorded which). These receptors were collected from a human donor with myelodysplastic syndrome. Both conserved end residues are trimmed from each CDR3.

v_gene	CDR3aa
TRBV5-1	ASTLGGTSSYEQY
TRBV6-6	ASSYSATGIDYGYT
TRBV7-2	ASSLARGDTSEAF
TRBV5-6	ASSDGLAGSDEQY
TRBV30	AWRLSGRWTEAF
TRBV2	ASSYTETGELF
TRBV12-5	ASGLVQGGSYSTGELF
TRBV5-1	ASSSGGTDTQY
TRBV9	ASSVDGDERGQY
TRBV7-9	ATGEGAVTEAF
TRBV4-2	ASSQEEGSSYNSPLH
TRBV7-9	ASSPGQGVIPF
TRBV7-6	ASSFGLARTDTQY
TRBV19	ASSIYGNSNQPQH
TRBV5-1	ASSVETSGGGTDTQY
TRBV7-3	ASSSLAGGLNEQF
TRBV11-1	ASRGQFQETQY
TRBV7-2	ASSLAGGNTEAF
TRBV11-2	ASSLGVISPGTQY
TRBV5-1	ASSPRDRAYGYT
TRBV10-3	AILRTGLQYEQY
TRBV15	ATDTGQKNTEAF
TRBV14	ASSQDSSGGWYGANVLT
TRBV7-8	ASSLIGSTDTQY
TRBV19	ASSFRDTGQRGYT
TRBV4-1	ASTRGAGDYYEQY
TRBV6-6	ASRPYNSPLH
TRBV4-2	ASSPAGGDTDTQY
TRBV7-3	ASSLTSGGDNEQF
TRBV2	ASGKGSGNSNEQF
TRBV10-3	AINSPGQGLGGYT
TRBV5-1	ASSLGGQGADYGYT
TRBV7-3	ASSLISETEAF
TRBV5-1	ASSTPDRENTEAF
TRBV7-8	ASSLLGGRGTDTQY
TRBV25-1	ASSLATSDTQY
TRBV6-6	ASSPAAGGGYT
TRBV2	ASSEPLATNNEQF
TRBV19	ASSPRTGGTYEQY
TRBV7-9	ASSSGTLLYEQY
TRBV2	ASVPTGNEQF
TRBV10-3	AISESAGQNSPLH
TRBV18	ASSPPQGARGTDTQY
TRBV28	ASSPIPGESEAF
TRBV4-1	ASSRGQGGTEAF
TRBV9	ASSVENYGYT
TRBV2	ASSEGTDTDTQY
TRBV5-4	ASTSGTSGLTDTQY
TRBV7-8	ASSLSGGAYEQY
TRBV10-3	AISGSGVGYT
TRBV7-2	ASRGGTNEKLF
TRBV20-1	SASHGT
TRBV6-6	ASSHWDTQY
TRBV18	ASSPVAGGVTDTQY
TRBV5-1	ASSLTSGSLNEQF
TRBV6-1	ASCPEGNTEAF
TRBV13	ASSRGQGFCYEQY
TRBV5-1	ASSLGTSGVVGEQF
TRBV11-1	ASSLGTAPNQPQH
TRBV28	ASSLWGANYGYT